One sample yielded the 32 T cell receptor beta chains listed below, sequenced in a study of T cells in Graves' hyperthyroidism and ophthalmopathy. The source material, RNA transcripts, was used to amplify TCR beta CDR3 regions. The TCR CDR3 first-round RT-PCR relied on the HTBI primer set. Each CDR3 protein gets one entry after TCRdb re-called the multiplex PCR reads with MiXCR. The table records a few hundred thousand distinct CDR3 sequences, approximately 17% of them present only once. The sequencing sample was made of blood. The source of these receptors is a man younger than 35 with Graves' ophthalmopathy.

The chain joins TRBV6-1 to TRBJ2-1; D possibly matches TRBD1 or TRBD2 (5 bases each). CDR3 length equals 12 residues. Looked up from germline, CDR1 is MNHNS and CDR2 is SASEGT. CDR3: CANPGAGDEQFF. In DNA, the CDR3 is TGTGCAAATCCCGGGGCCGGGGATGAGCAGTTCTTC.

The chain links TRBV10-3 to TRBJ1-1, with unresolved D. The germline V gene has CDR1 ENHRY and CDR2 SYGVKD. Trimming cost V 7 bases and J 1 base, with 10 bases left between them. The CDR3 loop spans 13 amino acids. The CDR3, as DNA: TGTGCCATCACACACAGTAAGAACACTGAAGCTTTCTTT. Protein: CAITHSKNTEAFF.

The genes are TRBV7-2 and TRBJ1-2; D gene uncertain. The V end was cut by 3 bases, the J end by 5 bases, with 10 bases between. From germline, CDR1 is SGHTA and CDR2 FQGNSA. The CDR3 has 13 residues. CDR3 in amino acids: CASSFRGRYGYTF. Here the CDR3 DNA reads TGTGCCAGCAGCTTCCGAGGGAGATATGGCTACACCTTC.

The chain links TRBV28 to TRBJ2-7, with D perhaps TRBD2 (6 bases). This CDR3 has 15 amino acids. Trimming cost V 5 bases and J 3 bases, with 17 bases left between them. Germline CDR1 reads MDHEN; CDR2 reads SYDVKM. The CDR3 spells CASSRVGGRGYEQYF. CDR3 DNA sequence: TGTGCCAGCAGTAGGGTGGGGGGTCGCGGCTACGAGCAGTACTTC.

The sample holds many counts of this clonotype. DNA of the CDR3: TGTGCCAGCAGATGGGACAGAGGACAATATGAGCAGTTCTTC. Translating gives CASRWDRGQYEQFF. The V call is TRBV11-2, the J call TRBJ2-1, with TRBD1 identical over 7 bases. CDR3 length: 14 amino acids. Looked up from germline, CDR1 is SGHAT and CDR2 is FQNNGV. V was clipped by 6 bases and J by 8 bases; unmatched bases: 10.

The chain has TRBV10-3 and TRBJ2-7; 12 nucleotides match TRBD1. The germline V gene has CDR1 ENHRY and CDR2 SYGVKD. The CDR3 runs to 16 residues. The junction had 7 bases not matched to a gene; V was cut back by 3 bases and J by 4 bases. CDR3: CAISEGGQGAIYEQYF. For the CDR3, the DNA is TGTGCCATCAGTGAAGGGGGACAGGGGGCGATATACGAGCAGTACTTC.

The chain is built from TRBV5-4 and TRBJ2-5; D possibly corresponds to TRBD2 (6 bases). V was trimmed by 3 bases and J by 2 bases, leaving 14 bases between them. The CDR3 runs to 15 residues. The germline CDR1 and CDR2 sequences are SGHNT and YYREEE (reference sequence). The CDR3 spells CASSYRLEGQETQYF. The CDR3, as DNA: TGTGCCAGCAGCTACCGACTGGAGGGGCAAGAGACCCAGTACTTC. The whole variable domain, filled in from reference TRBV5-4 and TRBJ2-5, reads ETGVTQSPTHLIKTRGQQVTLRCSSQSGHNTVSWYQQALGQGPQFIFQYYREEENGRGNFPPRFSGLQFPNYSSELNVNALELDDSALYLCASSYRLEGQETQYFGPGTRLLVL.

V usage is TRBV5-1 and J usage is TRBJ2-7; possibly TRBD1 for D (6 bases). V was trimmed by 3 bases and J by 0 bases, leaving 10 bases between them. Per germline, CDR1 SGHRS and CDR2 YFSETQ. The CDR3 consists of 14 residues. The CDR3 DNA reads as TGCGCCAGCAGCTCAGGGGACCACTCCTACGAGCAGTACTTC. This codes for CASSSGDHSYEQYF.

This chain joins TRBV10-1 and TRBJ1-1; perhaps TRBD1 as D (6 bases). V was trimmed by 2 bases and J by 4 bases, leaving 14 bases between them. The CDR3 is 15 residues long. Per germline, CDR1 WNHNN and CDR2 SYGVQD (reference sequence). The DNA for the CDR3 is TGCGCCAGCAGTGAGGGACAGCCCCAGGGCACTGAAGCTTTCTTT. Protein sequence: CASSEGQPQGTEAFF.

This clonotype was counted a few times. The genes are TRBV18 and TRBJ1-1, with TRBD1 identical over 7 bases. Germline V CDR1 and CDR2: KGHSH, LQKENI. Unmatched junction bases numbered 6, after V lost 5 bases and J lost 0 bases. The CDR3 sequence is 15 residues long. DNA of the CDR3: TGTGCCAGCTCAGCGACCGGGACAGTGAACACTGAAGCTTTCTTT. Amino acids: CASSATGTVNTEAFF.

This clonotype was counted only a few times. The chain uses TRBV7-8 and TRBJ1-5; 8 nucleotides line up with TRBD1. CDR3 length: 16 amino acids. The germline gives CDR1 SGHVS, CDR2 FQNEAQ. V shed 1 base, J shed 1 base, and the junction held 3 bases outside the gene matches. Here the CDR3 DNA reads TGTGCCAGCAGCTTAGACGGACAGGGAAGCAATCAGCCCCAGCATTTT. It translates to CASSLDGQGSNQPQHF. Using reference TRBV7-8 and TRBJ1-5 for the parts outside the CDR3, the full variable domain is GAGVSQSPRYKVAKRGQDVALRCDPISGHVSLFWYQQALGQGPEFLTYFQNEAQLDKSGLPSDRFFAERPEGSVSTLKIQRTQQEDSAVYLCASSLDGQGSNQPQHFGDGTRLSIL.

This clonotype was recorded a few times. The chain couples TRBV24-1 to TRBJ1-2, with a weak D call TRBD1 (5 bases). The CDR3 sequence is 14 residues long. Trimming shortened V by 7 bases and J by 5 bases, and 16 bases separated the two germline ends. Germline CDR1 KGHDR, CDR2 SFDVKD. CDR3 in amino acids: CATSQGPVSYGYTF. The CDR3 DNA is TGTGCCACCAGCCAGGGACCGGTATCTTATGGCTACACCTTC.

The CDR3 region is CASSQEYGTGDEKLFF. The CDR3 DNA is TGTGCCAGCAGCCAAGAATATGGGACAGGGGATGAAAAACTGTTTTTT. V and J are TRBV3-1 and TRBJ1-4; 10 nucleotides match TRBD1. V lost 0 bases and J lost 6; bases outside the gene matches: 4. The CDR3 is 16 amino acids. Looked up from germline, CDR1 is LGHDT and CDR2 is YNNKEL (reference sequence). Supplemented by reference TRBV3-1 and TRBJ1-4, the full variable domain reads DTAVSQTPKYLVTQMGNDKSIKCEQNLGHDTMYWYKQDSKKFLKIMFSYNNKELIINETVPNRFSPKSPDKAHLNLHINSLELGDSAVYFCASSQEYGTGDEKLFFGSGTQLSVL.

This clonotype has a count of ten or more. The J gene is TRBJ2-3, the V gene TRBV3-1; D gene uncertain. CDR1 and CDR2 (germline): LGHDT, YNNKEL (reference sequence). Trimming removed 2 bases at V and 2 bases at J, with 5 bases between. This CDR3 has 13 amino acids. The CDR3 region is CASSQPNTDTQYF. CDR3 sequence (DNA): TGTGCCAGCAGCCAACCCAACACAGATACGCAGTATTTT.

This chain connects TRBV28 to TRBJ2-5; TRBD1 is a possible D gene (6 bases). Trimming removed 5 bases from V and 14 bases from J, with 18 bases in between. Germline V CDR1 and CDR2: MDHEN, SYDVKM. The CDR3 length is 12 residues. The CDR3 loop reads CASSPDTGRYYF. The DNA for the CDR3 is TGTGCCAGCAGTCCCGACACAGGGAGATACTACTTC.

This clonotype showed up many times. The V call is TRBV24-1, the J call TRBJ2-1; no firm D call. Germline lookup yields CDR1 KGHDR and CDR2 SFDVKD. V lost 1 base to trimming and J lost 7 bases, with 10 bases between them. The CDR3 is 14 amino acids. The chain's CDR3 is CATSDFFASNEQFF. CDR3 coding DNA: TGTGCCACCAGTGATTTTTTCGCCAGTAATGAGCAGTTCTTC.

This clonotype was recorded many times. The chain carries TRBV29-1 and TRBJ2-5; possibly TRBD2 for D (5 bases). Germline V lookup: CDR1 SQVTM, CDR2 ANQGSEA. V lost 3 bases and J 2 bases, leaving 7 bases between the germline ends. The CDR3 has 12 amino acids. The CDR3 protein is CSVDGGQETQYF. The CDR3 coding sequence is TGCAGCGTTGACGGAGGACAAGAGACCCAGTACTTC.

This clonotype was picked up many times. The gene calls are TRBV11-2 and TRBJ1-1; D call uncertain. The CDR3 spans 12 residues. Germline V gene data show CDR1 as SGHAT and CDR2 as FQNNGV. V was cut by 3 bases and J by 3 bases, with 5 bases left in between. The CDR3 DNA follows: TGTGCCAGCAGCTTTAGGGACACTGAAGCTTTCTTT. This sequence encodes CASSFRDTEAFF. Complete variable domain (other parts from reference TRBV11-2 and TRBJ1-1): EAGVAQSPRYKIIEKRQSVAFWCNPISGHATLYWYQQILGQGPKLLIQFQNNGVVDDSQLPKDRFSAERLKGVDSTLKIQPAKLEDSAVYLCASSFRDTEAFFGQGTRLTVV.

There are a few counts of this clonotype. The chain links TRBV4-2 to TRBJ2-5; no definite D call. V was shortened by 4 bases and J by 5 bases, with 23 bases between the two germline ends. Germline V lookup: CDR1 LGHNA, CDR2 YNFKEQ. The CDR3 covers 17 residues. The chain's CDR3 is CASSPRYPSEIGETQYF. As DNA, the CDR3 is TGTGCCAGCAGCCCCCGATACCCTTCCGAAATTGGGGAGACCCAGTACTTC.

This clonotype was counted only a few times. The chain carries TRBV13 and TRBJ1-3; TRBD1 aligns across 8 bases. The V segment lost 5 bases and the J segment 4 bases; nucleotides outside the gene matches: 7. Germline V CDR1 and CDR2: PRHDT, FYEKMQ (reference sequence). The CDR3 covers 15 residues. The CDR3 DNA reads TGTGCCAGCAGCCCGGGGACAGGTCACGGAAACACCATATATTTT. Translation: CASSPGTGHGNTIYF.

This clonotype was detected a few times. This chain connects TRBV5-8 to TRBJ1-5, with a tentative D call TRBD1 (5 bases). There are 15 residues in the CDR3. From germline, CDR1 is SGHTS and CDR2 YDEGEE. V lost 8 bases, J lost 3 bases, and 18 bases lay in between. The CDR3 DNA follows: TGTGCCAGTGGGGTTGGCGGGACGATCAATCAGCCCCAGCATTTT. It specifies CASGVGGTINQPQHF.

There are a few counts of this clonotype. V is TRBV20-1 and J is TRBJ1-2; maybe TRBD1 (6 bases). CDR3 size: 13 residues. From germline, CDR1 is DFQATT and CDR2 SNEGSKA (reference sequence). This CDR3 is CGTGTLGNYGYTF. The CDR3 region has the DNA TGCGGGACCGGGACACTCGGTAACTATGGCTACACCTTC.

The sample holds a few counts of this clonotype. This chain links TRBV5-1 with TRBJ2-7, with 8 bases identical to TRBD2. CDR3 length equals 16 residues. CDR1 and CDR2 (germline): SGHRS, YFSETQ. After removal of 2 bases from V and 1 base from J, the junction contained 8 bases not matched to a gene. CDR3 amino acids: CASSFGASGFSYEQYF. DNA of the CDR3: TGCGCCAGCAGCTTTGGAGCTAGCGGGTTTTCCTACGAGCAGTACTTC.

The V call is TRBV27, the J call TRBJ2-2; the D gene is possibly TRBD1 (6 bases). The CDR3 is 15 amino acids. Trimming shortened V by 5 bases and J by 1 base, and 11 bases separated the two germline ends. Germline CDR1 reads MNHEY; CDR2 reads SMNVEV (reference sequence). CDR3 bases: TGTGCCAGCAGTGACAGGCCCGGGAACACCGGGGAGCTGTTTTTT. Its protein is CASSDRPGNTGELFF.

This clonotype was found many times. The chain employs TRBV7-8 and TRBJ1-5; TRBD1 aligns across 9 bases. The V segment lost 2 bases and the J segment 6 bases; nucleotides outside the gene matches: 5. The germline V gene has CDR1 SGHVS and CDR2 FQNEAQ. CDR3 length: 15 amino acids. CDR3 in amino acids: CASSLRGQGGQPQHF. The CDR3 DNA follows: TGTGCCAGCAGCTTAAGGGGACAGGGCGGTCAGCCCCAGCATTTT.

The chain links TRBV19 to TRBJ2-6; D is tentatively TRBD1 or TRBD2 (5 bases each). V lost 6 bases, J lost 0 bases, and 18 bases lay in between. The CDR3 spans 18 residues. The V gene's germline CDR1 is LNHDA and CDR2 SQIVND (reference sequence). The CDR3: CASRGDRPTLSGANVLTF. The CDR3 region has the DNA TGTGCCAGTAGAGGGGACCGTCCAACCCTCTCTGGGGCCAACGTCCTGACTTTC.

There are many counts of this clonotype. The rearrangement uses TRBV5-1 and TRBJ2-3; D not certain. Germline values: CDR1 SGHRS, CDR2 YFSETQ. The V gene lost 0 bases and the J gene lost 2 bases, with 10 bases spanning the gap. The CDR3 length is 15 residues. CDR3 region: CASSLALHFTDTQYF. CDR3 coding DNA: TGCGCCAGCAGCTTGGCACTACACTTCACAGATACGCAGTATTTT.

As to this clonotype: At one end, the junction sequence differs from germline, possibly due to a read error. Here the CDR3 reads CASSLLGMSNEQYF. The CDR3 DNA follows: TGCGCCAGCAGCTTACTTGGGATGTCTAACGAGCAGTACTTC. The chain employs TRBV7-9 and TRBJ2-7; no firm D call. CDR1 and CDR2 (germline): SEHNR, FQNEAQ (reference sequence). The CDR3 is 14 residues long.

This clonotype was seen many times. In DNA, the CDR3 is TGTGCCAGCAGCCCTGTAGGGGAACGAACCTACAATGAGCAGTTCTTC. It translates to CASSPVGERTYNEQFF. The chain couples TRBV7-3 to TRBJ2-1; possibly TRBD1 for D (5 bases). This CDR3 has 16 amino acids. Germline loops: CDR1 SGHTA, CDR2 FQGTGA. Trimming shortened V by 5 bases and J by 2 bases, and 16 bases separated the two germline ends.

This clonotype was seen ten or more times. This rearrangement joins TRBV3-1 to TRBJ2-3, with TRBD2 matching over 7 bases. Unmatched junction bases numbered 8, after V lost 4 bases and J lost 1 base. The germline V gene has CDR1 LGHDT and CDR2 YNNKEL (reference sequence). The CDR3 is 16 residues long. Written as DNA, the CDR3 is TGTGCCAGCAGCCTCCTAGGACTAGACGGCACAGATACGCAGTATTTT. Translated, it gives CASSLLGLDGTDTQYF.

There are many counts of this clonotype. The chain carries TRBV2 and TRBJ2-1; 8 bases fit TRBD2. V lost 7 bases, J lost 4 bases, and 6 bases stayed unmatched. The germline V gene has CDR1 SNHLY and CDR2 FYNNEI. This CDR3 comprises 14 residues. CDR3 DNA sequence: TGTGCCAGCACCGGGACTAGGGGGTACAATGAGCAGTTCTTC. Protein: CASTGTRGYNEQFF.

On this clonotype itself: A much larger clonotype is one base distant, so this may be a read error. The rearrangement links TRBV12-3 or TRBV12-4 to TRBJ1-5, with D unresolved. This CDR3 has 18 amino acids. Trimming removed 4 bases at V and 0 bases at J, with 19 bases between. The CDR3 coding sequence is TGTGCCAGCAGTTGGGAGGGCACCACCCTTAGTAGCAATCAGCCCCAGCATTTT. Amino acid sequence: CASSWEGTTLSSNQPQHF.